A single sample gave rise to the 8 T cell receptor beta chains below, sequenced in a study of blood T cell repertoires in COVID-19. The table came from immunoSEQ multiplex PCR; TCRdb's copy has only in-frame clones and leaves some out. The repertoire holds 150,000 to 200,000 clones, with roughly 82% as singletons. The sample consisted of PBMCs or T cells enriched from blood (not recorded which). These receptors all come from a man aged 50-60 years who had recovered from COVID-19.

The CDR3 bases are TGTGCCAGCAGGGACAGGGGGCAAAGCAATCAGCCCCAGCATTTT. Encoded protein: CASRDRGQSNQPQHF. The rearrangement joins TRBV6-4 to TRBJ1-5; 11 nucleotides align to TRBD1. This CDR3 region has 15 residues. V dropped 6 bases and J dropped 1; count of bases not matched to a gene: 2. Germline loops: CDR1 MRHNA, CDR2 SNTAGT.

The rearrangement links TRBV10-3 to TRBJ2-3, with 12 bases fitting TRBD2. J lost 6 bases, V lost 8 bases, and 9 bases had no gene match. CDR3 length equals 15 residues. Germline V gives CDR1 ENHRY, CDR2 SYGVKD. CDR3: CAIARLAGVLDTQYF. The CDR3 DNA is TGTGCCATCGCCCGACTAGCGGGGGTGCTGGATACGCAGTATTTT.

The chain has TRBV5-5 and TRBJ2-3; 9 bases match TRBD2. Germline loops: CDR1 SGHKS, CDR2 YYEKEE (reference sequence). This CDR3 has 17 amino acids. After removal of 4 bases from V and 2 bases from J, the junction contained 11 bases not matched to a gene. CDR3 DNA: TGTGCCAGCAGCGTAGCGGGCGGGGGGGCATTCACAGATACGCAGTATTTT. Its translation is CASSVAGGGAFTDTQYF. The full variable domain, with the rest looked up from reference TRBV5-5 and TRBJ2-3, is DAGVTQSPTHLIKTRGQQVTLRCSPISGHKSVSWYQQVLGQGPQFIFQYYEKEERGRGNFPDRFSARQFPNYSSELNVNALLLGDSALYLCASSVAGGGAFTDTQYFGPGTRLTVL.

The J gene is TRBJ1-4, the V gene TRBV18, with D tentatively TRBD1 (6 bases). Looked up from germline, CDR1 is KGHSH and CDR2 is LQKENI. This CDR3 contains 13 residues. With 5 bases removed from V and 7 bases from J, the gap between germline ends came to 11 bases. This chain's CDR3 is CASSATGSEKLFF. The CDR3 DNA reads TGTGCCAGCTCAGCGACAGGCTCTGAAAAACTGTTTTTT.

This clone is a singleton in its sample. Here the CDR3 reads CATSDSTTGSPLHF. The DNA of the CDR3 is TGTGCCACCAGTGATTCTACCACGGGGTCACCCCTCCACTTT. The chain recombines TRBV24-1 with TRBJ1-6, with no clear D. The length of the CDR3 is 14 residues. Germline V CDR1 and CDR2: KGHDR, SFDVKD. The V gene lost 2 bases and the J gene lost 10 bases, with 11 bases spanning the gap.

The chain carries TRBV28 and TRBJ1-6; the D is unclear. Deletions cut 5 bases from V and 14 bases from J, with 10 bases between. Per the germline V gene, CDR1 is MDHEN and CDR2 is SYDVKM. CDR3 length: 11 amino acids. CDR3 region: CASSNVGSLHF. CDR3 DNA sequence: TGTGCCAGCAGTAATGTCGGGTCCCTCCACTTT.

The V and J genes are TRBV10-1 and TRBJ1-6; D not resolved. The CDR3 extends over 13 amino acids. V lost 5 bases and J lost 10, with 12 bases in between. Germline loops: CDR1 WNHNN, CDR2 SYGVQD (reference sequence). The CDR3 DNA follows: TGCGCCAGCAGTCCTTCGCAGAAATCACCCCTCCACTTT. It encodes CASSPSQKSPLHF.

The CDR3 spells CASSPVLAGVLTGELFF. The CDR3, as DNA: TGTGCCAGCTCACCTGTCCTAGCGGGAGTATTGACCGGGGAGCTGTTTTTT. V gene TRBV18 combines with J gene TRBJ2-2, with 10 bases matching TRBD2. The germline V gene has CDR1 KGHSH and CDR2 LQKENI. J gave up 5 bases and V 3 bases, and 9 bases lay outside the gene matches. The CDR3 spans 17 residues. Variable domain in full (rest from reference TRBV18 and TRBJ2-2): NAGVMQNPRHLVRRRGQEARLRCSPMKGHSHVYWYRQLPEEGLKFMVYLQKENIIDESGMPKERFSAEFPKEGPSILRIQQVVRGDSAAYFCASSPVLAGVLTGELFFGEGSRLTVL.